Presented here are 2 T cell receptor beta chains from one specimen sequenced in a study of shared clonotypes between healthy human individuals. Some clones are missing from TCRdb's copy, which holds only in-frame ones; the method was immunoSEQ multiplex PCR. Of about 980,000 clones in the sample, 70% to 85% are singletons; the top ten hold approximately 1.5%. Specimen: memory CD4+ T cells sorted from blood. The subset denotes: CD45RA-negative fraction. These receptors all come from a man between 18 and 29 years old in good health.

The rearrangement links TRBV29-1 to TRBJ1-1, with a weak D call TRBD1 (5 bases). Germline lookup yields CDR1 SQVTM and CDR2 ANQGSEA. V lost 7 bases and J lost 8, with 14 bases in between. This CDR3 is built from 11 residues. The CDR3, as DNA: TGCAGCGGGGATACAAGGGACGAAGCTTTCTTT. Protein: CSGDTRDEAFF.

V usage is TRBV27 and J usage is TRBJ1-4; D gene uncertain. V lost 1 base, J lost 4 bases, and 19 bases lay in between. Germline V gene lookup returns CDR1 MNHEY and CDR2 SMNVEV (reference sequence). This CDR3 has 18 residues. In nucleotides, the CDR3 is TGTGCCAGCAGTTTATACCCCCCCGCTGAGCGATTTAATGAAAAACTGTTTTTT. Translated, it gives CASSLYPPAERFNEKLFF. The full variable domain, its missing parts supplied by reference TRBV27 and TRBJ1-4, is EAQVTQNPRYLITVTGKKLTVTCSQNMNHEYMSWYRQDPGLGLRQIYYSMNVEVTDKGDVPEGYKVSRKEKRNFPLILESPSPNQTSLYFCASSLYPPAERFNEKLFFGSGTQLSVL.